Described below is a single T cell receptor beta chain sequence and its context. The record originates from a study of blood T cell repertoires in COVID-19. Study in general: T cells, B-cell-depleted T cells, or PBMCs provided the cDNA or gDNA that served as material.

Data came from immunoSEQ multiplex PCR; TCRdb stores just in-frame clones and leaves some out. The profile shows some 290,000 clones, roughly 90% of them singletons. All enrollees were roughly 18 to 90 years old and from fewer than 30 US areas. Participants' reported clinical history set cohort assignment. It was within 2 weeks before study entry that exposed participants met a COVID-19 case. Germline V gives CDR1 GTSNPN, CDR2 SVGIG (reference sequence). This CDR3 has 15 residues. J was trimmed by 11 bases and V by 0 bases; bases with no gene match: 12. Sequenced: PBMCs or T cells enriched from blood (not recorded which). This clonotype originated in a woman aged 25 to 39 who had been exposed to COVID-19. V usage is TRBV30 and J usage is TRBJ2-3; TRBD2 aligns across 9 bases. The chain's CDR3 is CAWSVFIGGGALQYF. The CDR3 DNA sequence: TGTGCCTGGAGTGTTTTCATCGGCGGGGGGGCTCTGCAGTATTTT.